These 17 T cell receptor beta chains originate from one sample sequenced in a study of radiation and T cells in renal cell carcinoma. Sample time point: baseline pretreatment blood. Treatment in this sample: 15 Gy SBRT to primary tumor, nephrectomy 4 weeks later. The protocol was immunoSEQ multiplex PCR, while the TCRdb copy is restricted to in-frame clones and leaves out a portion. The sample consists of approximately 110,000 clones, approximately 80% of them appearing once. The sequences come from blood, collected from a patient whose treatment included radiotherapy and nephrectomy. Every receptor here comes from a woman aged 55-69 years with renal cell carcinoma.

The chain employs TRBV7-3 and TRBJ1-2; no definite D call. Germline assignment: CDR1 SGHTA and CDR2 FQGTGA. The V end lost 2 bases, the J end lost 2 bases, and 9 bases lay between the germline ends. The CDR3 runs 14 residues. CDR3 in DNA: TGTGCCAGCAGCTTAGGATCGGGGAACTATGGCTACACCTTC. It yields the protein CASSLGSGNYGYTF.

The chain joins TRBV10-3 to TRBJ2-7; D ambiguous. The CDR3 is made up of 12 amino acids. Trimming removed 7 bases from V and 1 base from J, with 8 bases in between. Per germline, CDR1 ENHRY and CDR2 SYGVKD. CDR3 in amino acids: CAIKSLSYEQYF. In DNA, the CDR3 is TGTGCCATCAAATCTCTATCCTACGAGCAGTACTTC.

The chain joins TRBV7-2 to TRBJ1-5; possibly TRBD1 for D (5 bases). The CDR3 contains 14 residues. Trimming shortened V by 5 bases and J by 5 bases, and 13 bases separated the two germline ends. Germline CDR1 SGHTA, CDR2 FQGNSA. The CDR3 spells CASSRLGGDQPQHF. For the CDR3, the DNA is TGTGCCAGCAGCCGACTGGGGGGAGATCAGCCCCAGCATTTT.

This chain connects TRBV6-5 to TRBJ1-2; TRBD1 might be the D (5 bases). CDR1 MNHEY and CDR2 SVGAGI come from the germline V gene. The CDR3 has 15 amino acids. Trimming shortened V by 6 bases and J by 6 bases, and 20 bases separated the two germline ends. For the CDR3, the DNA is TGTGCCAGCAGAAACAACAGGCTTTCAGACGATGGCTACACCTTC. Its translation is CASRNNRLSDDGYTF.

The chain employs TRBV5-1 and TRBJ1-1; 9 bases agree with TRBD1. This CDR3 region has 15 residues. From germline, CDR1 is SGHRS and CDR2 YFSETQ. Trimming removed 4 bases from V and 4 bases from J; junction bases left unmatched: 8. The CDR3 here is CASSQTTGGSTEAFF. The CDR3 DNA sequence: TGCGCCAGCAGCCAAACTACAGGGGGCAGCACTGAAGCTTTCTTT. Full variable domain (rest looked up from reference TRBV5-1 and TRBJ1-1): KAGVTQTPRYLIKTRGQQVTLSCSPISGHRSVSWYQQTPGQGLQFLFEYFSETQRNKGNFPGRFSGRQFSNSRSEMNVSTLELGDSALYLCASSQTTGGSTEAFFGQGTRLTVV.

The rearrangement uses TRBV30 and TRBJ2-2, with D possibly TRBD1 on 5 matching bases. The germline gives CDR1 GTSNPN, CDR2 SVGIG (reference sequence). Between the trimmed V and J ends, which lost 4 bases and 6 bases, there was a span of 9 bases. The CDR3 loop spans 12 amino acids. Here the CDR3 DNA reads TGTGCCTGGACAGGGCAACCCGGGGAGCTGTTTTTT. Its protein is CAWTGQPGELFF.

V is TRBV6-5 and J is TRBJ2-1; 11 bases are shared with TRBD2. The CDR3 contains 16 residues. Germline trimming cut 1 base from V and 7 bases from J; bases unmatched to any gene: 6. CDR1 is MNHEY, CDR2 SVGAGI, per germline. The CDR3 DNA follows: TGTGCCAGCAGTTACTTCGGGACTAGCGGATGGAATGAGCAGTTCTTC. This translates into CASSYFGTSGWNEQFF.

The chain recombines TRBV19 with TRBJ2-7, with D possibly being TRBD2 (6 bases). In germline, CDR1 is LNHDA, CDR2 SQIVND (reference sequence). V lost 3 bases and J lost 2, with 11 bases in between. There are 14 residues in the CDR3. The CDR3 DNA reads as TGTGCCAGTAGTATGGGACTCAGTACCTACGAGCAGTACTTC. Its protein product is CASSMGLSTYEQYF.

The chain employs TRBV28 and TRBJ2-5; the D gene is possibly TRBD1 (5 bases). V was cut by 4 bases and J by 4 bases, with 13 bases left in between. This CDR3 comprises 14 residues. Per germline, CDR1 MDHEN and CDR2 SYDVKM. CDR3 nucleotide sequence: TGTGCCAGCAGTTCACAGGAATATTCAGAGACCCAGTACTTC. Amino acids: CASSSQEYSETQYF.

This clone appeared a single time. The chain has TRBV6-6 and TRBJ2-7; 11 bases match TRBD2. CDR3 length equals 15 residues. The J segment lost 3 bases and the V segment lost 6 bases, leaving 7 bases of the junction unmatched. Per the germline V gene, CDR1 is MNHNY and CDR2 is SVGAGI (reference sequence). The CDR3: CASRTGTSGLYEQYF. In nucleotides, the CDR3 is TGTGCCAGCAGAACCGGGACTAGCGGTCTCTACGAGCAGTACTTC.

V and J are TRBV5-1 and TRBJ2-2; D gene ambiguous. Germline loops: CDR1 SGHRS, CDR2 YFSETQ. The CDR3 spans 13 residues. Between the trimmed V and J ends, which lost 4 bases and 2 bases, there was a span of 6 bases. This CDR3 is CASSVDNTGELFF. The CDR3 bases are TGCGCCAGCAGCGTCGACAACACCGGGGAGCTGTTTTTT.

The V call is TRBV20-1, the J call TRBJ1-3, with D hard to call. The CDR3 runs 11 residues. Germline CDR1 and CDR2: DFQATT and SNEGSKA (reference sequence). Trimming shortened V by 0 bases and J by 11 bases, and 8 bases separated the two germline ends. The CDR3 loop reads CSAREGVAIYF. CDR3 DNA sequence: TGCAGTGCTAGAGAGGGAGTCGCCATATATTTT.

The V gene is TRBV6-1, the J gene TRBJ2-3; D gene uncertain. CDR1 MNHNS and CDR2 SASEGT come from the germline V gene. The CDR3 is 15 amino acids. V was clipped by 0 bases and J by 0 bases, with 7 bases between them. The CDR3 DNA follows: TGTGCCAGCAGTGAAGCTCCAATTAGCACAGATACGCAGTATTTT. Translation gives CASSEAPISTDTQYF.

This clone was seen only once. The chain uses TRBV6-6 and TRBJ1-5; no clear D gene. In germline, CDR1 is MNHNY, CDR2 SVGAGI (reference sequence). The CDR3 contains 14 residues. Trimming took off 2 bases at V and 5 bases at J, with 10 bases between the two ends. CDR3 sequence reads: CASSYPESYQPQHF. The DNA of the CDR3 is TGTGCCAGCAGTTACCCGGAAAGTTATCAGCCCCAGCATTTT.

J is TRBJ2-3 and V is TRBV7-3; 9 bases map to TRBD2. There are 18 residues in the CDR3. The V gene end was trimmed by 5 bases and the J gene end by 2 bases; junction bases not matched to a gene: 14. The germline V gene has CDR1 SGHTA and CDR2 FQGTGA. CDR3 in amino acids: CASSLDPRLAGATDTQYF. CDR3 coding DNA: TGTGCCAGCAGCCTCGATCCCAGATTAGCGGGGGCCACAGATACGCAGTATTTT. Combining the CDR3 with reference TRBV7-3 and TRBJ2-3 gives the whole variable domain GAGVSQTPSNKVTEKGKYVELRCDPISGHTALYWYRQSLGQGPEFLIYFQGTGAADDSGLPNDRFFAVRPEGSVSTLKIQRTERGDSAVYLCASSLDPRLAGATDTQYFGPGTRLTVL.

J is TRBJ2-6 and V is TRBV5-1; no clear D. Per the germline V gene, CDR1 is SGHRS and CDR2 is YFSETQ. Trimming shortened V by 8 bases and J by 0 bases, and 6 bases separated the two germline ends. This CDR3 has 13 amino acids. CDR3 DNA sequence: TGCGCCAGGCCTCACTCTGGGGCCAACGTCCTGACTTTC. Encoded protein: CARPHSGANVLTF.

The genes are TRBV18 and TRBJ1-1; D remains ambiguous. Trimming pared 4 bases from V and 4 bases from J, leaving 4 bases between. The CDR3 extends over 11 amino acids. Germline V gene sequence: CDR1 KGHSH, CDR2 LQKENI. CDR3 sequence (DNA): TGTGCCAGCTCACGGCTCACTGAAGCTTTCTTT. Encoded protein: CASSRLTEAFF.